Each of the 18 T cell receptor beta chains below was sequenced from the same sample in a study of cytomegalovirus exposure and HLA in healthy donors. PCR amplification relied on 60 Vbeta primers (plus 13 Jbeta primers). The repertoire was sequenced with immunoSEQ multiplex PCR; TCRdb's copy has only in-frame clones and lacks some. Altogether approximately 180,000 clones are present, roughly 79% being singletons, with the ten largest covering approximately 6.3%. The sequencing sample was made of PBMCs. Receptor source: a man in his forties in good health and CMV-seropositive.

The V call is TRBV28, the J call TRBJ1-1, with 7 nucleotides matching TRBD1. This CDR3 contains 15 residues. Germline CDR1 MDHEN, CDR2 SYDVKM. V lost 8 bases and J lost 0; bases outside the gene matches: 9. CDR3 sequence reads: CASPGTGALNTEAFF. The DNA for the CDR3 is TGTGCCAGCCCAGGAACAGGGGCGTTGAACACTGAAGCTTTCTTT.

The rearrangement links TRBV2 to TRBJ2-3; D remains ambiguous. Trimming removed 4 bases from V and 9 bases from J, with 17 bases in between. The CDR3 covers 14 residues. Germline V lookup: CDR1 SNHLY, CDR2 FYNNEI. CDR3 sequence reads: CASSGPLPGDTQYF. DNA of the CDR3: TGTGCCAGCAGTGGTCCGCTGCCCGGAGACACGCAGTATTTT.

The chain couples TRBV19 to TRBJ1-3; D is unresolved. CDR3 length equals 13 residues. With 5 bases removed from V and 4 bases from J, the gap between germline ends came to 9 bases. CDR1 and CDR2 (germline): LNHDA, SQIVND (reference sequence). The CDR3 protein is CASSAIQGNTIYF. As DNA, the CDR3 is TGTGCCAGTAGTGCAATACAGGGAAACACCATATATTTT.

For the CDR3, the DNA is TGTGCCAGCAGCTTAGGGGACGGGAGAGGGTCCTACAATGAGCAGTTCTTC. Its protein is CASSLGDGRGSYNEQFF. The chain is built from TRBV11-3 and TRBJ2-1, with D possibly being TRBD2 (6 bases). V lost 1 base to trimming and J lost 1 base, with 14 bases between them. Germline CDR1 reads SGHNT; CDR2 reads YENEEA. CDR3 length: 17 amino acids.

The chain carries TRBV9 and TRBJ1-4; no firm D call. V lost 0 bases and J 5 bases, leaving 17 bases between the germline ends. The length of the CDR3 is 17 residues. Germline CDR1 SGDLS, CDR2 YYNGEE. The CDR3 DNA follows: TGTGCCAGCAGCGTAGAGGCCACAGACCTATTGAATGAAAAACTGTTTTTT. Protein: CASSVEATDLLNEKLFF.

This clone was picked up a small number of times. The chain employs TRBV14 and TRBJ2-7; D is unresolved. This CDR3 spans 12 amino acids. Germline values: CDR1 SGHDN, CDR2 FVKESK. Trimming pared 4 bases from V and 3 bases from J, leaving 7 bases between. The CDR3 spells CASSRLNYEQYF. CDR3 bases: TGTGCCAGCAGCCGGCTGAACTACGAGCAGTACTTC.

CDR3 bases: TGTGCCAGCAGCTTAGGATTTAGTTCCTACGAGCAGTACTTC. Translated: CASSLGFSSYEQYF. This chain uses TRBV11-2 with TRBJ2-7; no clear D gene. CDR1 and CDR2 from the germline V gene are SGHAT and FQNNGV. The CDR3 runs to 14 residues. Trimming pared 1 base from V and 1 base from J, leaving 8 bases between.

This chain joins TRBV11-2 and TRBJ1-4; D is perhaps TRBD1 (6 bases). CDR1 and CDR2 (germline): SGHAT, FQNNGV. The V and J ends lost 0 bases and 8 bases respectively, with 10 bases between them. The CDR3 spans 14 residues. The CDR3 loop reads CASSLETGREKLFF. For the CDR3, the DNA is TGTGCCAGCAGCTTAGAAACAGGGCGGGAAAAACTGTTTTTT.

The CDR3 bases are TGTGCCAGCAGTCCGGGACACCAAACGTTTCAGCCCCAGCATTTT. Translation gives CASSPGHQTFQPQHF. The chain joins TRBV2 to TRBJ1-5; TRBD1 might be the D (6 bases). Deletions cut 5 bases from V and 6 bases from J, with 17 bases between. CDR3 size: 15 residues. Germline V gives CDR1 SNHLY, CDR2 FYNNEI.

The chain employs TRBV18 and TRBJ2-1, with TRBD2 matching over 9 bases. V lost 0 bases, J lost 8 bases, and 5 bases stayed unmatched. Germline CDR1 reads KGHSH; CDR2 reads LQKENI. The CDR3 is made up of 15 amino acids. The CDR3 DNA sequence: TGTGCCAGCTCACCACCGGGACTAGCAGCCGATGAGCAGTTCTTC. Translated: CASSPPGLAADEQFF.

The rearrangement joins TRBV6-1 to TRBJ2-7; D unresolved. V gave up 4 bases and J gave up 1 base, with 8 bases separating them. This CDR3 contains 13 residues. CDR1 MNHNS and CDR2 SASEGT come from the germline V gene. The DNA of the CDR3 is TGTGCCAGCAGTGTACACAGATCCTACGAGCAGTACTTC. It yields the protein CASSVHRSYEQYF.

The CDR3: CASSPGATSGSLTQYF. CDR3 nucleotide sequence: TGTGCCAGCTCACCAGGGGCTACTAGCGGGAGTCTTACGCAGTATTTT. The V and J genes are TRBV18 and TRBJ2-3; 11 bases agree with TRBD2. Losses at the gene ends were 2 bases for V and 8 bases for J; bases not matched to a gene: 9. The CDR3 contains 16 residues. The germline CDR1 and CDR2 sequences are KGHSH and LQKENI.

The chain recombines TRBV28 with TRBJ1-1; 7 bases are shared with TRBD1. The V gene's germline CDR1 is MDHEN and CDR2 SYDVKM. This CDR3 is built from 14 residues. V was pared by 5 bases and J by 4 bases, with 7 bases of the junction left unmatched. The CDR3 nucleotides read TGTGCCAGCAGTCCCTACAGGGGTCGCACTGAAGCTTTCTTT. Translating gives CASSPYRGRTEAFF.

This clone has a handful of counts. This chain uses TRBV7-9 with TRBJ2-1; D ambiguous. Germline CDR1 and CDR2: SEHNR and FQNEAQ (reference sequence). The CDR3 spans 13 residues. With 6 bases removed from V and 8 bases from J, the gap between germline ends came to 14 bases. The CDR3, as DNA: TGTGCCAGCAGATATTCAACGGCGGATGAGCAGTTCTTC. Translating gives CASRYSTADEQFF. Full variable domain (rest looked up from reference TRBV7-9 and TRBJ2-1): DTGVSQNPRHKITKRGQNVTFRCDPISEHNRLYWYRQTLGQGPEFLTYFQNEAQLEKSRLLSDRFSAERPKGSFSTLEIQRTEQGDSAMYLCASRYSTADEQFFGPGTRLTVL.

The DNA of the CDR3 is TGTGCCAGCAGCTTAGTAGGGGGCGGTGAGCAGTTCTTC. Translation gives CASSLVGGGEQFF. The chain has TRBV7-9 and TRBJ2-1; 7 bases agree with TRBD1. Germline V CDR1 and CDR2: SEHNR, FQNEAQ (reference sequence). The CDR3 has 13 amino acids. V shed 1 base, J shed 9 bases, and the junction held 3 bases outside the gene matches.

The chain has TRBV4-2 and TRBJ1-4; 9 positions match TRBD1. Losses at the gene ends were 1 base for V and 6 bases for J; bases not matched to a gene: 3. Germline V lookup: CDR1 LGHNA, CDR2 YNFKEQ. This CDR3 region has 15 residues. The CDR3 region is CASSQGTGEYEKLFF. The CDR3 bases are TGTGCCAGCAGCCAAGGGACAGGGGAATATGAAAAACTGTTTTTT.

The chain uses TRBV12-2 and TRBJ2-7; the D call TRBD1 from the table was never checked on the DNA. TRBV12-2 is recorded as a pseudogene. The CDR3 has 15 amino acids. The CDR3 nucleotides read TGTGCAAGTCGCCCCTCGGTGGACATCCTGCACGAGCAGTACTTC. Translating gives CASRPSVDILHEQYF.

The chain recombines TRBV2 with TRBJ1-1, with 7 positions matching TRBD1. CDR1 and CDR2 (germline): SNHLY, FYNNEI. The CDR3 has 17 amino acids. Trimming cost V 7 bases and J 1 base; bases outside gene matches: 15. CDR3 region: CASKQPPRDRQNTEAFF. The CDR3 DNA reads as TGTGCCAGCAAGCAGCCCCCCCGGGACAGACAGAACACTGAAGCTTTCTTT.